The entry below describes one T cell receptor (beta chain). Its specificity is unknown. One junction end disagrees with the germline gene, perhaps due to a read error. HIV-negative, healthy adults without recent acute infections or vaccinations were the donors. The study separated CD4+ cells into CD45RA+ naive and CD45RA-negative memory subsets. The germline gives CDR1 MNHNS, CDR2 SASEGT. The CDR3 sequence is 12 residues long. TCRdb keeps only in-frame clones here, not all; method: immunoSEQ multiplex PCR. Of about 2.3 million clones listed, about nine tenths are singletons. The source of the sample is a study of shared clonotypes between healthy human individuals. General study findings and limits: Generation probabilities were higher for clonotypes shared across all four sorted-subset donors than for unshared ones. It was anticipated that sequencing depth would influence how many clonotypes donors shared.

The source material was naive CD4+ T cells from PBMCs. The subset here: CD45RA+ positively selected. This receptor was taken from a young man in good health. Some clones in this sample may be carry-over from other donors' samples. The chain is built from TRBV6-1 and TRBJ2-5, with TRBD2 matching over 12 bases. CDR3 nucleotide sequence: TGTGCCAGCATCCGGACTAGCGGGGTCCTAGACTTC. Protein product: CASIRTSGVLDF.